The source of this TCR beta chain is a study of T cells in Graves' hyperthyroidism and ophthalmopathy. General study findings and limits: Model predictions of ophthalmopathy came a median around 6.5 months before onset.

Fresh peripheral blood, about 9.6 ml, yielded the PBMCs. Amplification of TCR beta CDR3 regions used RNA as the template. First-round RT-PCR with HTBI primers amplified the TCR CDR3 region. One entry per CDR3 protein results from TCRdb running MiXCR on the multiplex PCR reads. Of roughly 100,000 distinct CDR3 sequences listed, just over 50% were seen once; the top ten hold roughly 29%. Of note for this clonotype: Antigen specificity is unknown. The CDR3 does not close with the conserved phenylalanine or tryptophan, likely indicating a read error. It is unclear where the CDR3 begins or ends on the DNA, so no DNA is shown, and the CDR3 is as TCRdb lists it.

The CDR3 adds up to 10 amino acids, both ends counted. The germline CDR1 and CDR2 sequences are SGHTA and FQGNSA. Sample: blood. The clonotype was recovered from a middle-aged woman with Graves' hyperthyroidism. The V call is TRBV7-2, the J call TRBJ2-7. CDR3: CASSLDPRSS.